This T cell receptor beta chain was observed in a study of cytomegalovirus exposure and HLA in healthy donors. Measured with immunoSEQ multiplex PCR; TCRdb has only the in-frame clones, and not every one. The data contain some 240,000 clones, roughly 87% of them singletons. CDR1 is SGHNT and CDR2 is YYREEE in the germline V gene (reference sequence). V was shortened by 4 bases and J by 0 bases, with 12 bases between the two germline ends. The length of the CDR3 is 15 residues. V gene TRBV5-4 combines with J gene TRBJ2-3; a possible D gene is TRBD1 (5 bases). This TCR was recovered from a woman between 18 and 29 years old in good health and CMV-seropositive. The specimen sequenced was PBMCs. The chain's CDR3 is CASSPTEASTDTQYF. CDR3 nucleotides: TGTGCCAGCAGCCCGACAGAGGCTAGCACAGATACGCAGTATTTT.